This T cell receptor beta chain was captured by sequencing in a study of T cell changes during pregnancy in multiple sclerosis. CDR1 MNHEY and CDR2 SMNVEV come from the germline V gene (reference sequence). Trimming at V came to 4 bases and at J to 6 bases, leaving 7 bases not matched to a gene. The CDR3 is 15 residues long. Sequencing used immunoSEQ multiplex PCR; TCRdb keeps in-frame clones, though not all of them. Of about 36,000 clones listed, 89% were seen once; the top ten hold 11%. The sequences come from CD8+ T cells from peripheral blood mononuclear cells, collected in the third trimester of pregnancy. The clonotype originates from a female donor with multiple sclerosis, enrolled in a pregnancy study. The chain combines TRBV27 with TRBJ2-3; TRBD1 agrees at 10 bases. In nucleotides, the CDR3 is TGTGCCAGCAGTTCACGGGACAGGGGCCCCGATACGCAGTATTTT. Translated, it gives CASSSRDRGPDTQYF.